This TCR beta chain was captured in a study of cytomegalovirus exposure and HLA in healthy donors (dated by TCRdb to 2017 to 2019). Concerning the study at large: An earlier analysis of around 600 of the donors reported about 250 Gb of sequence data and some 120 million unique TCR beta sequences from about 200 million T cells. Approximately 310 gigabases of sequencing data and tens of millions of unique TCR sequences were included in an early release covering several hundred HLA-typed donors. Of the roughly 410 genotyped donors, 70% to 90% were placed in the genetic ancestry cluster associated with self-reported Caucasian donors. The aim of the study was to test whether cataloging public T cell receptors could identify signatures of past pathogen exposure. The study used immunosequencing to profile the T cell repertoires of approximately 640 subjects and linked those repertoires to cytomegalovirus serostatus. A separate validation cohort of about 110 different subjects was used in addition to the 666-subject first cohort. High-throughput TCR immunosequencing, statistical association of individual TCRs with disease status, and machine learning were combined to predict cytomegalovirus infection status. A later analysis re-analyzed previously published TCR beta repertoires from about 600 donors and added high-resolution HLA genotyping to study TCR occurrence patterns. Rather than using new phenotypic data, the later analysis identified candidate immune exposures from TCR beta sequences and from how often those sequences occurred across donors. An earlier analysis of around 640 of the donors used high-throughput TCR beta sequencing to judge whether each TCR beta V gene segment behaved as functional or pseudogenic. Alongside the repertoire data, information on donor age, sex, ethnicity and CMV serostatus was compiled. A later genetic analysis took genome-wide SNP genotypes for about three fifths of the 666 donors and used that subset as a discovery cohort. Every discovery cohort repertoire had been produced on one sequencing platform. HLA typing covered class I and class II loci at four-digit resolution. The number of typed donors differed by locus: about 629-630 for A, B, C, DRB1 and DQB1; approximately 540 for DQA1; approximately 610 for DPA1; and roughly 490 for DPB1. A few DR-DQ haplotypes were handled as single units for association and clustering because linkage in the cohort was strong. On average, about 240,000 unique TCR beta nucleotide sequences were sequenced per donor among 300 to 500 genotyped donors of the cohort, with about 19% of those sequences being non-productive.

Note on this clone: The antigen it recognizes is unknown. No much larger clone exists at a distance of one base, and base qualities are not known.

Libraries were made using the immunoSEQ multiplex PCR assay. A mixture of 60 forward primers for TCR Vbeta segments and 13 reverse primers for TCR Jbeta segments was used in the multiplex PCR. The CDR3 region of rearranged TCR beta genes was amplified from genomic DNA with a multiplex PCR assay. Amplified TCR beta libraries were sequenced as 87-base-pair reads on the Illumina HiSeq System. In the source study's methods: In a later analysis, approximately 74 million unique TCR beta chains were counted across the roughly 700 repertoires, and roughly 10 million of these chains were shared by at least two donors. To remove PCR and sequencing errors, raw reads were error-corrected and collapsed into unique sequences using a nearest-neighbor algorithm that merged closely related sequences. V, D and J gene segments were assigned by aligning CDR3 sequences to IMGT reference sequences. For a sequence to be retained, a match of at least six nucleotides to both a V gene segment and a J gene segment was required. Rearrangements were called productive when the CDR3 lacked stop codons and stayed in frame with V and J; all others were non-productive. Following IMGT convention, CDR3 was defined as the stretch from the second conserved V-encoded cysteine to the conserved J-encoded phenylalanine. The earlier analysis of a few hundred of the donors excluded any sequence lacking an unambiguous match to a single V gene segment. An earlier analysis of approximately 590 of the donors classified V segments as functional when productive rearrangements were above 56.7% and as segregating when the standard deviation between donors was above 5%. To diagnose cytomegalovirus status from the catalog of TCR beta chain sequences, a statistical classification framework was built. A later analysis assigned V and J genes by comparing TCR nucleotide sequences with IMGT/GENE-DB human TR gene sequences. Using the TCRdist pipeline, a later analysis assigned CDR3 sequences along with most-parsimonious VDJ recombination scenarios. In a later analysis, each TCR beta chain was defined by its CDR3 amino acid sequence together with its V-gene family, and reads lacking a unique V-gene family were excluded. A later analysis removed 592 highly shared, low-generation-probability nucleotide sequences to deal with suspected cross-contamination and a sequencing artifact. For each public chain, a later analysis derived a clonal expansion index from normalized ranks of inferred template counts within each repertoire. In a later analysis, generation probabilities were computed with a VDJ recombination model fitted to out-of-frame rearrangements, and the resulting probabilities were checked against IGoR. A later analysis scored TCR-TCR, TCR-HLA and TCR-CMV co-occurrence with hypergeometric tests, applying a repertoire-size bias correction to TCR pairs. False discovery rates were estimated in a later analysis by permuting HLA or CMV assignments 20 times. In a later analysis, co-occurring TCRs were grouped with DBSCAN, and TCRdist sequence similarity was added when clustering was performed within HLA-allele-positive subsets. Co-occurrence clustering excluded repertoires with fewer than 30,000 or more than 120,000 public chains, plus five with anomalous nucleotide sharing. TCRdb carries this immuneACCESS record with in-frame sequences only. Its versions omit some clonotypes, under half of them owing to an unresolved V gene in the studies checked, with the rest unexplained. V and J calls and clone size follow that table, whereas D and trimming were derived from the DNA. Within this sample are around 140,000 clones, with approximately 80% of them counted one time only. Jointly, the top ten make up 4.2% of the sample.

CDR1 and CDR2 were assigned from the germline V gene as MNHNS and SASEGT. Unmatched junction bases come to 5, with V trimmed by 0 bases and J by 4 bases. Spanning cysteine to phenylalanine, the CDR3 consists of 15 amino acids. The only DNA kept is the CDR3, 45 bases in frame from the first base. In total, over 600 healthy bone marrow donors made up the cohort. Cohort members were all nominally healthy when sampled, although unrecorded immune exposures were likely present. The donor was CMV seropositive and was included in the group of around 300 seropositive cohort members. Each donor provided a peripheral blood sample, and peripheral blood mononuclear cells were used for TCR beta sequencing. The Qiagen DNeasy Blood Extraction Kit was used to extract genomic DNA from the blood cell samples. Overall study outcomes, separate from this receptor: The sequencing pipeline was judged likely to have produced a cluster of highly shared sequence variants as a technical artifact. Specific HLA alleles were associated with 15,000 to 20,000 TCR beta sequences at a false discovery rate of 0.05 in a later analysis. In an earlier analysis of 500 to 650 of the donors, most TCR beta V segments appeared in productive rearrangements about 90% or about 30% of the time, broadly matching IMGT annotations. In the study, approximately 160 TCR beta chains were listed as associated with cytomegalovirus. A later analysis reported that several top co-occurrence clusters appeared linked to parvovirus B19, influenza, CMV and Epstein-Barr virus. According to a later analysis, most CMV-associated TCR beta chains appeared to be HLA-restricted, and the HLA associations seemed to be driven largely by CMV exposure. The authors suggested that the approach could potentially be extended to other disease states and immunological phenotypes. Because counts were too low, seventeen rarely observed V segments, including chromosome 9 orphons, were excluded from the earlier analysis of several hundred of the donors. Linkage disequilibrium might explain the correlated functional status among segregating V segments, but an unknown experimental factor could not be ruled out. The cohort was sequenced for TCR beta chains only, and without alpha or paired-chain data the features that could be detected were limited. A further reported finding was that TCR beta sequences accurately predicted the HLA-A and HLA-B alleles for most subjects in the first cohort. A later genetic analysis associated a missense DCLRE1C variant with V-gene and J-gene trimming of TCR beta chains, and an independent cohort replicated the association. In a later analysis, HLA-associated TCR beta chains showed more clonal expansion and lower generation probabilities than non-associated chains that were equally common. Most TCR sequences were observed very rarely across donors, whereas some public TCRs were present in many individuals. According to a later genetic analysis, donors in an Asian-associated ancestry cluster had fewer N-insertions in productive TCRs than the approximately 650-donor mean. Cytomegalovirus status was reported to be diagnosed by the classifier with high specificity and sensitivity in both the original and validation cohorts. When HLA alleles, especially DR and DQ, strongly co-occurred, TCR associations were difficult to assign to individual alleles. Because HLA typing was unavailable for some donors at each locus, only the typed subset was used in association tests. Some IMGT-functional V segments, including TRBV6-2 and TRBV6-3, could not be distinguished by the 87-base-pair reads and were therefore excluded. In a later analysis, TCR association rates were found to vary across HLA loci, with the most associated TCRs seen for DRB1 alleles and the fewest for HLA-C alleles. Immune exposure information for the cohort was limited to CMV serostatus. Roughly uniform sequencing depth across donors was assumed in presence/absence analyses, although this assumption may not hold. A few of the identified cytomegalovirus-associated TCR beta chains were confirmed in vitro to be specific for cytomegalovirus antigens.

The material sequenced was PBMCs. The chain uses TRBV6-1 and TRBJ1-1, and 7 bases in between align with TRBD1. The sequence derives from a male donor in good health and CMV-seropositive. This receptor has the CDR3 CASSEASQGVTEAFF. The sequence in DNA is TGTGCCAGCAGTGAAGCGAGCCAGGGGGTCACTGAAGCTTTCTTT.